This is a list of T cell receptor beta chains from one sample in a study of shared clonotypes between healthy human individuals. Measured with immunoSEQ multiplex PCR; TCRdb has only the in-frame clones, and not every one. The sample yields 800,000 to 950,000 clones, 90% to 97% seen once. The material sequenced was naive CD8+ T cells sorted from blood. All receptors come from a man aged 30-40 years in good health. CDR3s include the opening cysteine and the closing phenylalanine or tryptophan. The D gene is left open where the match is weak.

J,V,D,CDR3
TRBJ2-7,TRBV9,.,CASSGGGTYEQYF
TRBJ1-2,TRBV7-9,.,CASSPEGLQGFDYGYTF
TRBJ2-2,TRBV14,.,CASSSPGDGRGELFF
TRBJ2-7,TRBV5-6,.,CASSLGRGADEQYF
TRBJ2-3,TRBV6-6,TRBD2,CASRPTTSGRTDTQYF
TRBJ1-5,TRBV7-8,TRBD1,CASSPDRDVYSNQPQHF
TRBJ1-2,TRBV19,TRBD1,CASSLGSTGDYGYTF
TRBJ1-1,TRBV28,TRBD1,CASDRALDPEAFF
TRBJ1-1,TRBV11-2,TRBD1,CASRRRQGLHEAFF
TRBJ2-7,TRBV11-2,TRBD1,CASSLLRGHEQYF
TRBJ2-2,TRBV27,.,CASSLLQGSPTGELFF
TRBJ1-4,TRBV29-1,TRBD1,CSVAQGVFNEKLFF
TRBJ2-2,TRBV6-1,.,CASSEERFNTGELFF
TRBJ2-1,TRBV5-4,TRBD2,CASSITSGHNEQFF
TRBJ1-2,TRBV27,.,CASSLGGTNHGYTF
TRBJ1-2,TRBV9,.,CASSDPIYGYTF
TRBJ2-1,TRBV9,.,CASNEGLVDEQFF
TRBJ2-1,TRBV27,.,CASSLSGTYNEQFF
TRBJ1-2,TRBV6-5,.,CASSYAFQTESYGYTF
TRBJ2-5,TRBV6-5,TRBD2,CASSYGTSFGKTQYF
TRBJ1-1,TRBV14,.,CASSQAWTAMNTEAFF
TRBJ2-1,TRBV18,.,CASSLVAGGNNEQFF
TRBJ2-1,TRBV4-1,TRBD2,CASSPRELAGGGNEQFF
TRBJ2-7,TRBV28,.,CASSRGRELNYEQYF
TRBJ1-5,TRBV7-3,.,CAIAHEGSQPQHF
.,TRBV7-9,TRBD1,CASSPRTGVVYEQYF
TRBJ1-1,TRBV29-1,.,CSVEDRRGAGTEAFF
TRBJ2-2,TRBV27,.,CASSLNTGELFF
TRBJ2-7,TRBV7-9,.,CASSQTLDSFNEQYF
TRBJ1-2,TRBV14,.,CASSPRSGNGYTF
TRBJ1-1,TRBV11-3,TRBD1,CASSLDGGTGEAFF
TRBJ2-1,TRBV2,TRBD2,CASRPTSGGPNEQFF
TRBJ2-7,TRBV5-6,.,CASSLAGEQYF
TRBJ2-7,TRBV6-1,.,CASRDYEQYF
TRBJ1-1,TRBV11-2,.,CASSYSGVEAFF
TRBJ2-7,TRBV21-1,.,CASSNVAASGTYEQYF
TRBJ2-1,TRBV9,.,CASSVGYQRDNEQFF
TRBJ1-4,TRBV4-3,TRBD1,CASSQTGEKLFF
TRBJ2-1,TRBV27,TRBD1,CASSPTFGDRVHNEQFF
TRBJ2-5,TRBV7-2,.,CASSRTGGRRETQYF
TRBJ2-7,TRBV10-3,TRBD1,CAITPGTGNYEQYF
TRBJ2-1,TRBV9,.,CASNPPSTNEQFF
TRBJ2-7,TRBV4-1,.,CASSQEKTQIFYEQYF
TRBJ2-7,TRBV15,TRBD2,CATSRSGSGRASYEQYF
TRBJ2-7,TRBV7-9,.,CASSSNASYEQYF
TRBJ2-3,TRBV25-1,.,CASSAGGTDTQYF
TRBJ2-7,TRBV5-4,.,CASSLYRNYEQYF
TRBJ2-7,TRBV6-5,.,CASSYDGNEQYF
TRBJ1-1,TRBV28,.,CASSLAGDKRTEAFF
TRBJ2-7,TRBV5-1,.,CASSLAGGRSYEQYF